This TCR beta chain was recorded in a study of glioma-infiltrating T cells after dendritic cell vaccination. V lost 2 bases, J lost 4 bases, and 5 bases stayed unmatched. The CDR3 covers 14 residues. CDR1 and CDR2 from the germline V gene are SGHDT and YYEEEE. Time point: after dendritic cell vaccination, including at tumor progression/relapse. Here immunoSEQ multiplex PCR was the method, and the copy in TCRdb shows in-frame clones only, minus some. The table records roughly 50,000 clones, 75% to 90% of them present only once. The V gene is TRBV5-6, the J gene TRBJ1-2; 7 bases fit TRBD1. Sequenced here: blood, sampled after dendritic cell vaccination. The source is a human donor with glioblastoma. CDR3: CASSLGQAPYGYTF. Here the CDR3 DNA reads TGTGCCAGCAGCTTAGGACAGGCCCCCTATGGCTACACCTTC. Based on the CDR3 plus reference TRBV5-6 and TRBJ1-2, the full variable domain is DAGVTQSPTHLIKTRGQQVTLRCSPKSGHDTVSWYQQALGQGPQFIFQYYEEEERQRGNFPDRFSGHQFPNYSSELNVNALLLGDSALYLCASSLGQAPYGYTFGSGTRLTVV.